These 12 T cell receptor beta chains share one sample of origin, sequenced in a study of beta chain features in type 1 diabetes. Study-wide results and caveats: Shorter TCRB CDR3s, moderately but significantly so, marked every one of the four CD4+ subsets in Type 1 diabetes patients.

These receptors' antigens are unknown. Since all of the isolated RNA was reverse transcribed, expressed TCRB transcripts were what got sequenced. Sequencing used immunoSEQ multiplex PCR; TCRdb keeps in-frame clones, though not all of them. The sample has over 650,000 clones, more than 13% seen once. Sequencing was performed on naive CD4+ T cells from blood. The receptor set was obtained from a man aged 18-30 years with type 1 diabetes.

This clone turned up a few times. The V and J genes are TRBV6-5 and TRBJ2-3; D may be TRBD1 (6 bases). Germline CDR1 reads MNHEY; CDR2 reads SVGAGI. V was shortened by 2 bases and J by 2 bases, with 11 bases between the two germline ends. CDR3 length equals 15 residues. The CDR3, as DNA: TGTGCCAGCAGTTACCTGGGGGCAAACACAGATACGCAGTATTTT. Protein sequence: CASSYLGANTDTQYF.

V and J are TRBV23-1 and TRBJ1-1; TRBD1 aligns across 8 bases. TRBV23-1 is designated an ORF whose function remains uncertain. V was pared by 4 bases and J by 3 bases, with 7 bases of the junction left unmatched. The CDR3 has 15 residues. The CDR3 region has the DNA TGCGCCAGCAGTCCGCCGGACAGGGTACACACTGAAGCTTTCTTT. Translation gives CASSPPDRVHTEAFF.

This clone was recorded a few times. The J gene is TRBJ2-7, the V gene TRBV9; 13 bases align to TRBD2. V lost 5 bases, J lost 2 bases, and 4 bases stayed unmatched. CDR1 is SGDLS and CDR2 is YYNGEE in the germline V gene. The CDR3 loop spans 15 amino acids. CDR3 protein: CASSPGTSGAYEQYF. CDR3 DNA: TGTGCCAGCAGTCCCGGGACTAGCGGGGCCTACGAGCAGTACTTC.

This clone appeared a few times. This chain connects TRBV11-2 to TRBJ2-4, with 11 bases fitting TRBD1. Germline CDR1 reads SGHAT; CDR2 reads FQNNGV. Trimming at V came to 5 bases and at J to 8 bases, leaving 2 bases not matched to a gene. The CDR3 sequence is 13 residues long. The DNA of the CDR3 is TGTGCCAGCAGCCTGGGACAGGGGGACATTCAGTACTTC. Its protein is CASSLGQGDIQYF.

This clone was counted a few times. The chain recombines TRBV7-9 with TRBJ1-5; D gene ambiguous. This CDR3 has 15 amino acids. V lost 6 bases and J lost 2, with 14 bases in between. Germline V gene lookup returns CDR1 SEHNR and CDR2 FQNEAQ (reference sequence). The CDR3 sequence: CASSPERMGNQPQHF. CDR3 nucleotide sequence: TGTGCCAGCAGTCCGGAACGGATGGGCAATCAGCCCCAGCATTTT.

A few counts support this clone. CDR3 DNA: TGTGCCAGCAGCCTTAGGACGAACTACAATGAGCAGTTCTTC. This translates into CASSLRTNYNEQFF. The genes are TRBV9 and TRBJ2-1; D not resolved. CDR1 and CDR2 from the germline V gene are SGDLS and YYNGEE. V was cut by 4 bases and J by 3 bases, with 11 bases left in between. CDR3 length equals 14 residues.

This clone was recorded a few times. The chain has TRBV6-5 and TRBJ2-5; a weak D match, TRBD1 (5 bases). CDR1 is MNHEY, CDR2 SVGAGI, per germline. CDR3 length: 15 amino acids. V was clipped by 0 bases and J by 5 bases, with 13 bases between them. CDR3 nucleotide sequence: TGTGCCAGCAGTTACTCATCAGGGCACGGGGAGACCCAGTACTTC. Translation: CASSYSSGHGETQYF.

This clone showed up just a few times. This chain connects TRBV5-1 to TRBJ2-7, with D possibly called TRBD1 or TRBD2 (5 bases each). CDR3 size: 13 residues. V lost 2 bases, J lost 2 bases, and 8 bases lay in between. Germline V gives CDR1 SGHRS, CDR2 YFSETQ. CDR3 coding DNA: TGCGCCAGCAGCTTCCGGGACCCCTACGAGCAGTACTTC. It yields the protein CASSFRDPYEQYF.

This clone occurred a few times. One junction end disagrees with the germline gene, perhaps due to a read error. The chain has TRBV7-7 and TRBJ2-5; a possible D gene is TRBD1 (6 bases). The CDR3 has 14 amino acids. Germline lookup yields CDR1 SSHAT and CDR2 FNYEAQ (reference sequence). For the CDR3, the DNA is TGTGCTAGCAGCCAGTTGGGGGCAGGGGAGACCCAGTACTTC. It encodes CASSQLGAGETQYF.

This clone was detected only a few times. V is TRBV6-1 and J is TRBJ1-4, with D unresolved. V lost 8 bases and J 0 bases, leaving 10 bases between the germline ends. CDR1 MNHNS and CDR2 SASEGT come from the germline V gene. The CDR3 has 14 amino acids. For the CDR3, the DNA is TGTGCCAGCCACTGGCGGTCAACTAATGAAAAACTGTTTTTT. This gives the protein CASHWRSTNEKLFF.

This clone was observed a handful of times. V and J are TRBV7-6 and TRBJ1-1, with D perhaps TRBD1 (5 bases). Trimming shortened V by 5 bases and J by 2 bases, and 9 bases separated the two germline ends. The germline V gene encodes CDR1 SGHVS and CDR2 FNYEAQ. This CDR3 spans 13 amino acids. CDR3 sequence reads: CASSHDSNTEAFF. CDR3 nucleotides: TGTGCCAGCAGCCATGACAGTAACACTGAAGCTTTCTTT. Full variable domain (rest looked up from reference TRBV7-6 and TRBJ1-1): GAGVSQSPRYKVTKRGQDVALRCDPISGHVSLYWYRQALGQGPEFLTYFNYEAQQDKSGLPNDRFSAERPEGSISTLTIQRTEQRDSAMYRCASSHDSNTEAFFGQGTRLTVV.

The chain couples TRBV6-6 to TRBJ2-7; 8 nucleotides match TRBD1. There are 14 residues in the CDR3. With V trimmed by 8 bases and J by 5 bases, 11 bases remained unmatched. Germline V gives CDR1 MNHNY, CDR2 SVGAGI (reference sequence). CDR3 sequence (DNA): TGTGCCAGCTGCAGGGGGCATAGTCTGAACGAGCAGTACTTC. This sequence encodes CASCRGHSLNEQYF.